The source of this TCR beta chain is a study of shared clonotypes between healthy human individuals. Repertoires were generated with immunoSEQ multiplex PCR, while TCRdb's copy carries only in-frame clones and drops some. This table holds hundreds of thousands of clones, more than 70% found once. Germline V gene data show CDR1 as SGHTA and CDR2 as FQGNSA. Deletions cut 5 bases from V and 3 bases from J, with 8 bases between. The length of the CDR3 is 13 residues. This clone was recorded a few times. V is TRBV7-2 and J is TRBJ1-3; D is unclear. The source material was PBMCs. This receptor was taken from a woman in her forties in good health. Some clones in this sample may be carry-over from other donors' samples. CDR3 nucleotide sequence: TGTGCCAGCAGCATAAGAGGTGGAAACACCATATATTTT. Its translation is CASSIRGGNTIYF.